The sequence of this T cell receptor beta chain was determined in a study of blood T cell repertoires in COVID-19. The wider study: Some COVID-19 samples were acute and others convalescent; all came from the United States, Italy and Spain. Sample material is recorded as cDNA or gDNA derived from T cells, B-cell-depleted T cells, or PBMCs.

CDR1 and CDR2 from the germline V gene are SGHTA and FQGTGA. CDR3 length: 14 residues. Trimming took 2 bases from V and 13 from J; bases not matched to a gene: 5. In the original processing: From reference gene primer amplification, estimates of nucleated cell counts were derived. Libraries were prepared by immunoSEQ multiplex PCR; TCRdb keeps only in-frame clonotypes and omits some of them. The V and J calls and clone size come from that table; D and trimming were worked out from the DNA. The sample lists around 150,000 clones, about nine tenths seen once, with roughly a tenth in the top ten. J is TRBJ2-1 and V is TRBV7-3, with TRBD2 matching 13 bases. This receptor was taken from a man aged 45-60 years with active or convalescent COVID-19. The sequenced sample was peripheral blood. This CDR3 reads CASSLRTSGSRQFF. The DNA of the CDR3 is TGTGCCAGCAGCTTACGGACTAGCGGGAGTCGACAGTTCTTC.